These 9 T cell receptor beta chains originate from one sample sequenced in a study of cytomegalovirus exposure and HLA in healthy donors (dated by TCRdb to about 2017). The library was produced with the immunoSEQ multiplex PCR assay. For the multiplex PCR, a mixture combining 60 forward primers for TCR Vbeta segments and 13 reverse primers for TCR Jbeta segments was used. The immuneACCESS repertoire file appears here via TCRdb, limited to in-frame rearrangements. These files lack a portion of the clones; in checked studies, under half of the deficit traces to unresolved V genes, and the cause of the others is not known. The sample's table covers roughly 42,000 clones. The ten biggest clones cover 1% to 1.5% of the sample. The specimen sequenced was PBMCs. These receptors all stem from a young man in good health and CMV-seronegative.

This chain joins TRBV5-6 and TRBJ1-6; TRBD1 aligns across 10 bases. Looked up from germline, CDR1 is SGHDT and CDR2 is YYEEEE. Trimming removed 2 bases from V and 6 bases from J; junction bases left unmatched: 5. The CDR3 extends over 16 amino acids. CDR3 amino acids: CASSFGQGVINSPLHF. The CDR3 nucleotides are TGTGCCAGCAGCTTCGGACAGGGGGTTATTAATTCACCCCTCCACTTT.

The chain links TRBV4-1 to TRBJ1-2; 8 bases align to TRBD1. Germline CDR1 is MGHRA and CDR2 is YSYEKL. The CDR3 length is 17 residues. V trimming: 1 base; J trimming: 8 bases; junction bases outside the gene matches: 15. CDR3 nucleotides: TGCGCCAGCAGCCAAGTCTCCCGGGACAGGCAAATGGGAGGCTACACCTTC. This sequence encodes CASSQVSRDRQMGGYTF.

The chain uses TRBV29-1 and TRBJ1-1; tentatively, D is TRBD1 (5 bases). This CDR3 comprises 14 residues. Germline CDR1 reads SQVTM; CDR2 reads ANQGSEA. The V and J ends lost 5 bases and 2 bases respectively, with 15 bases between them. The CDR3 reads CSVYFPTVNTEAFF. The DNA of the CDR3 is TGCAGCGTTTACTTTCCGACAGTTAACACTGAAGCTTTCTTT. Full variable domain (outside the CDR3, taken from reference TRBV29-1 and TRBJ1-1): SAVISQKPSRDICQRGTSLTIQCQVDSQVTMMFWYRQQPGQSLTLIATANQGSEATYESGFVIDKFPISRPNLTFSTLTVSNMSPEDSSIYLCSVYFPTVNTEAFFGQGTRLTVV.

The chain links TRBV5-6 to TRBJ2-1; D unresolved. Trimming stripped 2 bases from V and 9 bases from J, with 6 bases between. The CDR3 runs 11 residues. Germline V gene data show CDR1 as SGHDT and CDR2 as YYEEEE. The CDR3 bases are TGTGCCAGCAGCTTACTTCTTGAGCAGTTCTTC. Protein product: CASSLLLEQFF.

The CDR3 sequence is CASSDRVGANVLTF. CDR3 DNA: TGTGCCAGCAGTGACAGGGTTGGGGCCAACGTCCTGACTTTC. V and J are TRBV25-1 and TRBJ2-6; D might be TRBD1 (5 bases). The CDR3 is made up of 14 amino acids. Germline V CDR1 and CDR2: MGHDK, SYGVNS. V lost 3 bases and J 3 bases, leaving 6 bases between the germline ends.

CDR3 region: CASSGAGHVNTEAFF. CDR3 in DNA: TGTGCCAGCAGTGGAGCAGGGCATGTGAACACTGAAGCTTTCTTT. This rearrangement joins TRBV27 to TRBJ1-1; possible D gene TRBD1, 5 bases. Germline CDR1 reads MNHEY; CDR2 reads SMNVEV (reference sequence). Trimming removed 5 bases at V and 0 bases at J, with 13 bases between. This CDR3 has 15 amino acids.

The chain recombines TRBV5-1 with TRBJ1-6; 11 bases are shared with TRBD1. The V gene end was trimmed by 4 bases and the J gene end by 8 bases; junction bases not matched to a gene: 2. Germline V lookup: CDR1 SGHRS, CDR2 YFSETQ. The CDR3 runs to 14 residues. The CDR3 region is CASSPGQGDSPLHF. CDR3 DNA: TGCGCCAGCAGCCCGGGACAGGGGGATTCACCCCTCCACTTT.

This chain connects TRBV6-4 to TRBJ1-2, with TRBD1 matching over 7 bases. V shed 3 bases and J 7 bases; nucleotides not matched to a gene: 5. The CDR3 sequence is 13 residues long. Germline CDR1 MRHNA, CDR2 SNTAGT. The CDR3 DNA reads as TGTGCCAGCAGTGAAGCGACAGGGACTGGCTACACCTTC. Amino acid sequence: CASSEATGTGYTF.

The gene calls are TRBV19 and TRBJ1-5, with D possibly matching TRBD1 (5 bases). Trimming stripped 5 bases from V and 5 bases from J, with 16 bases between. The germline gives CDR1 LNHDA, CDR2 SQIVND (reference sequence). This CDR3 comprises 15 residues. The CDR3 DNA is TGTGCCAGTAGTGAAGCAGGTGGGGCCTATCAGCCCCAGCATTTT. As protein: CASSEAGGAYQPQHF.